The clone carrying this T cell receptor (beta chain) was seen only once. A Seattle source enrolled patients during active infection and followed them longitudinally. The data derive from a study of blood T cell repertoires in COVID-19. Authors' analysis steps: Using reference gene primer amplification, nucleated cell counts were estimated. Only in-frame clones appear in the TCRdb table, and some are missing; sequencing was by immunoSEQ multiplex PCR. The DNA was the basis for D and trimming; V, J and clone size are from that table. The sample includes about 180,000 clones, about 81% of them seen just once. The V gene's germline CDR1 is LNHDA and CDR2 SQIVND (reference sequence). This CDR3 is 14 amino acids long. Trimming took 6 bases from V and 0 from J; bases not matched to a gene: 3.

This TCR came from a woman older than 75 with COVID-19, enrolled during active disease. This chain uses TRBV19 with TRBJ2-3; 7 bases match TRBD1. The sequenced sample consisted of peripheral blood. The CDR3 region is CASSGQESTDTQYF. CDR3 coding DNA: TGTGCCAGTAGCGGACAGGAGAGCACAGATACGCAGTATTTT.